These 26 T cell receptor beta chains were all obtained from the same sample, sequenced in a study of OX40 agonist ivuxolimab in advanced cancers. Sequencing was performed with immunoSEQ multiplex PCR; in TCRdb, only in-frame clones are kept and a portion is missing. Of about 65,000 clones in the sample, around 93% were seen once. The input for sequencing was CD4+ or CD8+ T cells sorted from blood, taken in a trial of the OX40 agonist ivuxolimab. The origin of the receptors is an adult with an advanced solid tumor such as melanoma, head and neck, liver or kidney cancer.

This rearrangement joins TRBV2 to TRBJ2-2; perhaps TRBD2 as D (5 bases). The CDR3 has 16 amino acids. The germline V gene has CDR1 SNHLY and CDR2 FYNNEI. The germline V and J ends were trimmed by 0 bases and 7 bases, with 15 bases remaining between them. CDR3 amino acids: CASSEARVLGLGELFF. CDR3 nucleotide sequence: TGTGCCAGCAGTGAAGCCCGTGTCCTCGGACTCGGGGAGCTGTTTTTT.

The chain couples TRBV10-1 to TRBJ2-1, with 10 bases that match TRBD1. The CDR3 is made up of 14 amino acids. J was trimmed by 9 bases and V by 4 bases; bases with no gene match: 6. The germline V gene encodes CDR1 WNHNN and CDR2 SYGVQD (reference sequence). For the CDR3, the DNA is TGCGCCAGCAGTGTGGACAGGGGGAGCGGTGAGCAGTTCTTC. Translating gives CASSVDRGSGEQFF.

The chain recombines TRBV30 with TRBJ1-1; 9 bases are a match to TRBD1. The V gene end was trimmed by 1 base and the J gene end by 14 bases; junction bases not matched to a gene: 11. Germline lookup yields CDR1 GTSNPN and CDR2 SVGIG (reference sequence). This CDR3 has 13 residues. CDR3 DNA: TGTGCCTGGAGTGCTGGGACAGGGCAATCTTCCTTCTTT. Translating gives CAWSAGTGQSSFF.

This sequence joins TRBV28 and TRBJ2-5, with TRBD1 matching over 8 bases. CDR1 and CDR2 from the germline V gene are MDHEN and SYDVKM. The CDR3 length is 13 residues. Trimming cost V 7 bases and J 0 bases; bases outside gene matches: 1. The CDR3 sequence is CASTGGHQETQYF. The CDR3, as DNA: TGTGCCAGCACAGGGGGCCACCAAGAGACCCAGTACTTC.

Here the CDR3 DNA reads TGTGCCAGCAGCGTCAAGAACACTGAAGCTTTCTTT. It specifies CASSVKNTEAFF. This chain uses TRBV13 with TRBJ1-1; D not resolved. CDR1 is PRHDT and CDR2 is FYEKMQ in the germline V gene (reference sequence). The V gene lost 5 bases and the J gene lost 1 base, with 5 bases spanning the gap. This CDR3 has 12 amino acids.

The chain combines TRBV30 with TRBJ1-3; 10 bases map to TRBD1. V lost 1 base and J lost 8; bases outside the gene matches: 2. The CDR3 extends over 13 amino acids. Germline V lookup: CDR1 GTSNPN, CDR2 SVGIG (reference sequence). The CDR3 bases are TGTGCCTGGAGTGGACAGGGGGCGGACACCATATATTTT. Translated, it gives CAWSGQGADTIYF.

The rearrangement joins TRBV5-4 to TRBJ2-3, with 9 bases fitting TRBD2. V gave up 4 bases and J gave up 0 bases; unmatched junction bases: 6. The CDR3 covers 16 residues. Germline CDR1 is SGHNT and CDR2 is YYREEE (reference sequence). CDR3 nucleotides: TGTGCCAGCAGCCGTAGCGGGGGCCCTAGCACAGATACGCAGTATTTT. Protein product: CASSRSGGPSTDTQYF.

The chain has TRBV10-3 and TRBJ2-5; no definite D call. The CDR3 loop spans 13 amino acids. Germline CDR1 reads ENHRY; CDR2 reads SYGVKD. Deletions cut 6 bases from V and 1 base from J, with 9 bases between. The CDR3 DNA sequence: TGTGCCATCAGGCAGGACCCCCAAGAGACCCAGTACTTC. Its translation: CAIRQDPQETQYF.

The chain combines TRBV28 with TRBJ2-4; D remains ambiguous. V lost 3 bases and J 6 bases, leaving 15 bases between the germline ends. There are 15 residues in the CDR3. Germline-derived CDR1 and CDR2 are MDHEN and SYDVKM. The CDR3 loop reads CASSFTIKGSNIQYF. CDR3 sequence (DNA): TGTGCCAGCAGTTTTACAATCAAGGGTTCAAACATTCAGTACTTC.

The J gene is TRBJ1-5, the V gene TRBV4-3; D is perhaps TRBD1 (5 bases). The CDR3 has 14 amino acids. Germline lookup yields CDR1 LGHNA and CDR2 YSLEER. Trimming pared 3 bases from V and 5 bases from J, leaving 11 bases between. The CDR3 here is CASSHQAGDQPQHF. The CDR3 region has the DNA TGCGCCAGCAGCCACCAGGCGGGGGATCAGCCCCAGCATTTT.

This clone was observed once. In DNA form, the CDR3 reads TGTGCCAGCAGCTTAGCGGGGACTAGCGGGGGCAGGGAGACCCAGTACTTC. Translated, it gives CASSLAGTSGGRETQYF. The rearrangement links TRBV7-2 to TRBJ2-5, with 14 bases aligning to TRBD2. Germline CDR1 SGHTA, CDR2 FQGNSA. This CDR3 is 17 amino acids long. V dropped 0 bases and J dropped 5; count of bases not matched to a gene: 5.

The rearrangement links TRBV6-4 to TRBJ1-1; weak D call: TRBD1 (5 bases). This CDR3 contains 12 residues. V lost 7 bases and J lost 6, with 12 bases in between. Germline values: CDR1 MRHNA, CDR2 SNTAGT. The CDR3 bases are TGTGCCAGCACGGGGGGTATGGCTGAAGCTTTCTTT. It encodes CASTGGMAEAFF.

This clone came up once. The chain uses TRBV30 and TRBJ2-7, with D unclear. Trimming removed 0 bases at V and 4 bases at J, with 7 bases between. CDR1 GTSNPN and CDR2 SVGIG come from the germline V gene (reference sequence). The CDR3 consists of 12 residues. The CDR3 region has the DNA TGTGCCTGGAGTGTTTACAGTTACGAGCAGTACTTC. This codes for CAWSVYSYEQYF.

The chain employs TRBV5-1 and TRBJ1-2; 9 nucleotides align to TRBD1. The CDR3 consists of 15 residues. Germline V gene sequence: CDR1 SGHRS, CDR2 YFSETQ. The J segment lost 5 bases and the V segment lost 1 base, leaving 6 bases of the junction unmatched. CDR3 in DNA: TGCGCCAGCAGCTTGCAGGGACAGGGACAATATGGCTACACCTTC. Amino acids: CASSLQGQGQYGYTF.

V and J are TRBV10-2 and TRBJ1-1; D unclear. Trimming removed 0 bases at V and 13 bases at J, with 12 bases between. This CDR3 has 12 residues. Germline-derived CDR1 and CDR2 are WSHSY and SAAADI. CDR3 DNA: TGCGCCAGCAGTGAGTCTATCGGTGGGGTTTTCTTT. It yields the protein CASSESIGGVFF.

The chain carries TRBV11-2 and TRBJ1-6, with TRBD1 as a possible D gene (6 bases). Trimming cost V 1 base and J 8 bases, with 12 bases left between them. Germline V CDR1 and CDR2: SGHAT, FQNNGV. This CDR3 spans 15 amino acids. Here the CDR3 DNA reads TGTGCCAGCAGCTTAGTCCGGGACATCCATTCACCCCTCCACTTT. It translates to CASSLVRDIHSPLHF.

The CDR3 spells CASTPWRSTGELFF. For the CDR3, the DNA is TGTGCCAGCACTCCCTGGCGAAGCACCGGGGAGCTGTTTTTT. The chain couples TRBV6-5 to TRBJ2-2; D gene unclear. Germline CDR1 is MNHEY and CDR2 is SVGAGI. The length of the CDR3 is 14 residues. The V gene lost 7 bases and the J gene lost 4 bases, with 13 bases spanning the gap.

This clone was seen only once. V and J are TRBV29-1 and TRBJ1-1; perhaps TRBD1 as D (5 bases). Germline values: CDR1 SQVTM, CDR2 ANQGSEA. CDR3 length equals 13 residues. V was pared by 2 bases and J by 0 bases, with 7 bases between. CDR3: CSVEKGVNTEAFF. DNA for the CDR3: TGCAGCGTTGAAAAAGGGGTGAACACTGAAGCTTTCTTT.

The rearrangement joins TRBV30 to TRBJ1-4; D gene uncertain. The CDR3 contains 12 residues. Germline values: CDR1 GTSNPN, CDR2 SVGIG (reference sequence). With 5 bases removed from V and 4 bases from J, the gap between germline ends came to 8 bases. The CDR3 DNA follows: TGTGCCTGGGGCCAGAATAATGAAAAACTGTTTTTT. Its protein product is CAWGQNNEKLFF. The complete variable domain, with remaining parts taken from reference TRBV30 and TRBJ1-4, reads SQTIHQWPATLVQPVGSPLSLECTVEGTSNPNLYWYRQAAGRGLQLLFYSVGIGQISSEVPQNLSASRPQDRQFILSSKKLLLSDSGFYLCAWGQNNEKLFFGSGTQLSVL.

The CDR3, as DNA: TGTGCCAGCTCCCATGGTGGGGATGGCTACACCTTC. This encodes CASSHGGDGYTF. This sequence joins TRBV18 and TRBJ1-2; the D is unclear. This CDR3 region has 12 residues. The V end was cut by 6 bases, the J end by 6 bases, with 11 bases between. Germline V gene sequence: CDR1 KGHSH, CDR2 LQKENI.

The chain has TRBV6-1 and TRBJ1-6; D remains ambiguous. V lost 5 bases and J 8 bases, leaving 4 bases between the germline ends. The germline V gene encodes CDR1 MNHNS and CDR2 SASEGT. The CDR3 has 11 amino acids. The CDR3 DNA is TGTGCCAGCAGTTTCGATTCACCCCTCCACTTT. Encoded protein: CASSFDSPLHF.

This clone has a single count. The V and J genes are TRBV2 and TRBJ1-2, with 7 nucleotides matching TRBD1. This CDR3 is 16 amino acids long. The germline V gene has CDR1 SNHLY and CDR2 FYNNEI. V shed 6 bases and J 8 bases; nucleotides not matched to a gene: 18. The CDR3 sequence: CASSVLDGRDRVGYTF. The CDR3 coding sequence is TGTGCCAGCAGCGTCTTAGATGGCCGGGACAGAGTAGGCTACACCTTC.

The chain uses TRBV7-9 and TRBJ2-5; TRBD1 matches 9 bases. This CDR3 has 16 residues. Germline V CDR1 and CDR2: SEHNR, FQNEAQ (reference sequence). V was clipped by 5 bases and J by 4 bases; unmatched bases: 11. The CDR3 DNA reads as TGTGCCAGCAGCAGGGACAGGGACCGTCGGCGAGAGACCCAGTACTTC. Its translation: CASSRDRDRRRETQYF.

V and J are TRBV28 and TRBJ2-1; D is possibly TRBD2 (6 bases). CDR3 size: 15 residues. The V end lost 6 bases, the J end lost 3 bases, and 15 bases lay between the germline ends. From germline, CDR1 is MDHEN and CDR2 SYDVKM. Here the CDR3 reads CASSLSGGRYNEQFF. The CDR3 nucleotides read TGTGCCAGCAGCCTAAGCGGAGGGCGCTACAATGAGCAGTTCTTC.

Turning to this clone: The same CDR3 can be traced to other DNA sequences in this sample. The chain couples TRBV27 to TRBJ1-5; D possibly corresponds to TRBD1 (5 bases). V was shortened by 1 base and J by 0 bases, with 10 bases between the two germline ends. Germline V gene sequence: CDR1 MNHEY, CDR2 SMNVEV (reference sequence). The CDR3 extends over 16 amino acids. DNA for the CDR3: TGTGCCAGCAGTTTATGGGCAGGGTTTAGCAATCAGCCCCAGCATTTT. It is translated as CASSLWAGFSNQPQHF.

In nucleotides, the CDR3 is TGTGCCAGCAGCCCTCGGACAGAAACTAATGAAAAACTGTTTTTT. Protein: CASSPRTETNEKLFF. The chain joins TRBV5-5 to TRBJ1-4; TRBD1 is a possible D gene (6 bases). Trimming shortened V by 4 bases and J by 1 base, and 11 bases separated the two germline ends. Germline V gene lookup returns CDR1 SGHKS and CDR2 YYEKEE (reference sequence). This CDR3 region has 15 residues. Using reference TRBV5-5 and TRBJ1-4 for the parts outside the CDR3, the full variable domain is DAGVTQSPTHLIKTRGQQVTLRCSPISGHKSVSWYQQVLGQGPQFIFQYYEKEERGRGNFPDRFSARQFPNYSSELNVNALLLGDSALYLCASSPRTETNEKLFFGSGTQLSVL.